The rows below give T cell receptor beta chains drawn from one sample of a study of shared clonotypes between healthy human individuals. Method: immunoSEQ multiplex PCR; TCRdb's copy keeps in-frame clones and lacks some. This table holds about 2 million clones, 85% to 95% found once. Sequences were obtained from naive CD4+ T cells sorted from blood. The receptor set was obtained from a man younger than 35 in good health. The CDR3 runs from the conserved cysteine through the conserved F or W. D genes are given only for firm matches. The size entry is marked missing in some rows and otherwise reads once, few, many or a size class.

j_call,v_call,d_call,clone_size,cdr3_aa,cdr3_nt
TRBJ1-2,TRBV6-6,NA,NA,CASKQKGDYGYTF,TGTGCCAGCAAACAAAAGGGGGACTATGGCTACACCTTC
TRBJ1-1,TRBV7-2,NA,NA,CASSLGKGMRTEAFF,TGTGCCAGCAGCTTAGGGAAGGGGATGAGAACTGAAGCTTTCTTT
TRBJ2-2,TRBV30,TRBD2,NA,CAWSVIRTSGPMNTGELFF,TGTGCCTGGAGTGTGATACGGACTAGCGGGCCTATGAACACCGGGGAGCTGTTTTTT
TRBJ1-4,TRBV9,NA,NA,CASSVGWSGQEKLFF,TGTGCCAGCAGCGTAGGTTGGTCAGGTCAGGAAAAACTGTTTTTT
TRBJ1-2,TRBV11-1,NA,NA,CASSLAGRNYGYTF,TGTGCCAGCAGCTTAGCAGGGAGGAACTATGGCTACACCTTC
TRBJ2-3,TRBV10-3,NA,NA,CAISPSGPRDTQYF,TGTGCCATCAGCCCTTCGGGCCCCAGAGATACGCAGTATTTT
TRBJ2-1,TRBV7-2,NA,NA,CASSSDGSAEQFF,TGTGCCAGCAGCTCGGACGGGAGCGCTGAGCAGTTCTTC
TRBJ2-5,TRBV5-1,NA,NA,CASSDRSQETQYF,TGCGCCAGCAGCGACAGGTCTCAAGAGACCCAGTACTTC
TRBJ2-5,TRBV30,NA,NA,CAWSPRGANQETQYF,TGTGCCTGGAGTCCGAGGGGGGCCAACCAAGAGACCCAGTACTTC
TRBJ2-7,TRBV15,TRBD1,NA,CATSNRQGTYEQYF,TGTGCCACCAGCAACCGACAGGGTACCTACGAGCAGTACTTC
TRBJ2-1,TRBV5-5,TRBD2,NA,CASSIRTSGIWHEQFF,TGTGCCAGCAGCATTAGGACTAGCGGGATTTGGCATGAGCAGTTCTTC
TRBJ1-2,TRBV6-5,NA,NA,CASSYRGLVGGYTF,TGTGCCAGCAGTTACAGGGGATTAGTAGGTGGCTACACCTTC
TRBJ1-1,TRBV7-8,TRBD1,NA,CASSPILGQGPNTEAFF,TGTGCCAGCAGCCCGATTCTCGGACAGGGGCCGAACACTGAAGCTTTCTTT
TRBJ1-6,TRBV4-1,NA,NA,CASSQEPGARGPLHF,TGCGCCAGCAGCCAAGAACCAGGGGCCCGGGGACCCCTCCACTTT
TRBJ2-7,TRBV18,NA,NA,CASSPGSPGNEQYF,TGTGCCAGCTCACCAGGCTCCCCTGGCAACGAGCAGTACTTC
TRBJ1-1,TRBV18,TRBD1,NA,CASSPKGAGGTEAFF,TGTGCCAGCTCACCAAAGGGAGCAGGGGGCACTGAAGCTTTCTTT
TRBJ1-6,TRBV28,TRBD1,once,CASSLGQGGSPLHF,TGTGCCAGCAGTTTGGGACAGGGTGGCTCACCCCTCCACTTT
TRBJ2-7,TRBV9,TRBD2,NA,CASSVEGTSGLEQYF,TGTGCCAGCAGCGTAGAGGGGACTAGCGGTCTCGAGCAGTACTTC
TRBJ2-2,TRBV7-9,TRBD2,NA,CASSFRLAGGPSNTGELFF,TGTGCCAGCAGCTTTAGACTAGCGGGAGGGCCTTCGAACACCGGGGAGCTGTTTTTT
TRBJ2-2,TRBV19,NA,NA,CASGADRFTGELFF,TGTGCCAGTGGGGCCGACAGATTCACCGGGGAGCTGTTTTTT
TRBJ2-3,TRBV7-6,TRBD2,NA,CASSPSGPPTDTQYF,TGTGCCAGCAGCCCTAGCGGGCCACCGACAGATACGCAGTATTTT
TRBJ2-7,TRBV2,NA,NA,CASSGLANPTNYEQYF,TGTGCCAGCAGTGGCCTAGCCAACCCGACAAACTACGAGCAGTACTTC